The 19 T cell receptor beta chains below all came from one sample that was sequenced in a study of OX40 agonist ivuxolimab in advanced cancers. Generated by immunoSEQ multiplex PCR, the TCRdb table keeps only in-frame clones and is missing some. The sample lists some 150,000 clones; 90% were seen once. This specimen consisted of CD4+ or CD8+ T cells sorted from blood, obtained in a trial of the OX40 agonist ivuxolimab. The receptors originated from an adult with an advanced solid tumor such as melanoma, head and neck, liver or kidney cancer.

This chain uses TRBV5-4 with TRBJ2-3, with D possibly being TRBD1 (5 bases). Looked up from germline, CDR1 is SGHNT and CDR2 is YYREEE (reference sequence). The CDR3 has 14 residues. V lost 2 bases to trimming and J lost 2 bases, with 9 bases between them. The DNA for the CDR3 is TGTGCCAGCAGCTTTGACAGTAACACAGATACGCAGTATTTT. Protein product: CASSFDSNTDTQYF. Complete variable domain (other parts from reference TRBV5-4 and TRBJ2-3): ETGVTQSPTHLIKTRGQQVTLRCSSQSGHNTVSWYQQALGQGPQFIFQYYREEENGRGNFPPRFSGLQFPNYSSELNVNALELDDSALYLCASSFDSNTDTQYFGPGTRLTVL.

The chain couples TRBV28 to TRBJ1-3; 7 nucleotides align to TRBD1. V trimming: 5 bases; J trimming: 8 bases; junction bases outside the gene matches: 12. CDR3 length equals 15 residues. The germline CDR1 and CDR2 sequences are MDHEN and SYDVKM. The DNA for the CDR3 is TGTGCCAGCAGTCCCCTGGGACAGCAGGGAGACACCATATATTTT. This encodes CASSPLGQQGDTIYF.

The CDR3 region is CASTPPGAGQPQHF. Here the CDR3 DNA reads TGTGCCAGCACCCCTCCCGGGGCGGGTCAGCCCCAGCATTTT. The genes are TRBV28 and TRBJ1-5, with TRBD1 as a possible D gene (5 bases). Germline loops: CDR1 MDHEN, CDR2 SYDVKM. This CDR3 has 14 amino acids. The V and J ends lost 7 bases and 6 bases respectively, with 16 bases between them.

The genes are TRBV27 and TRBJ2-7, with no clear D. The germline V gene has CDR1 MNHEY and CDR2 SMNVEV (reference sequence). The CDR3 is made up of 14 amino acids. Trimming removed 6 bases at V and 1 base at J, with 13 bases between. CDR3 coding DNA: TGTGCCAGCAGCTACGCTCCTGAGTCCTACGAGCAGTACTTC. Protein sequence: CASSYAPESYEQYF.

This clone has a single count. The gene calls are TRBV5-1 and TRBJ1-1; D gene ambiguous. The CDR3 extends over 15 amino acids. V gave up 0 bases and J gave up 3 bases, with 12 bases separating them. The germline CDR1 and CDR2 sequences are SGHRS and YFSETQ. The CDR3 protein is CASSLGMGIDTEAFF. The CDR3 DNA follows: TGCGCCAGCAGCTTGGGTATGGGAATCGACACTGAAGCTTTCTTT.

The chain combines TRBV28 with TRBJ2-7; TRBD2 agrees at 7 bases. The CDR3 is made up of 15 amino acids. The V segment lost 4 bases and the J segment 2 bases; nucleotides outside the gene matches: 8. CDR1 MDHEN and CDR2 SYDVKM come from the germline V gene. CDR3 in amino acids: CASSSPGGGAYEQYF. The CDR3 DNA sequence: TGTGCCAGCAGTTCCCCCGGTGGGGGGGCCTACGAGCAGTACTTC.

This chain connects TRBV18 to TRBJ2-4; tentative D call: TRBD1 (6 bases). This CDR3 spans 14 amino acids. The germline gives CDR1 KGHSH, CDR2 LQKENI. Deletions cut 4 bases from V and 5 bases from J, with 12 bases between. The CDR3 loop is CASSQGVSENIQYF. Written as DNA, the CDR3 is TGTGCCAGCTCACAGGGGGTCAGTGAAAACATTCAGTACTTC.

This chain uses TRBV27 with TRBJ1-1; D is undetermined. The CDR3 totals 14 residues. Germline V gene lookup returns CDR1 MNHEY and CDR2 SMNVEV (reference sequence). V lost 3 bases and J lost 7, with 15 bases in between. The DNA of the CDR3 is TGTGCCAGCAGTTTTACGGGGTGGGAGCGTGAAGCTTTCTTT. This codes for CASSFTGWEREAFF.

The count of this clone is one. This chain joins TRBV18 and TRBJ2-3; D not resolved. Trimming took off 3 bases at V and 6 bases at J, with 13 bases between the two ends. Germline values: CDR1 KGHSH, CDR2 LQKENI. The CDR3 consists of 14 residues. The CDR3 nucleotides read TGTGCCAGCTCACCGCCCGGCCTACGGGATACGCAGTATTTT. It is translated as CASSPPGLRDTQYF.

The rearrangement uses TRBV28 and TRBJ2-7; D ambiguous. The germline gives CDR1 MDHEN, CDR2 SYDVKM. With 6 bases removed from V and 3 bases from J, the gap between germline ends came to 18 bases. The CDR3 loop spans 15 amino acids. The CDR3 region has the DNA TGTGCCAGCAGACCTACTCGCACCAACCACTACGAGCAGTACTTC. Its translation is CASRPTRTNHYEQYF.

This chain joins TRBV6-7 and TRBJ1-5, with unresolved D. TRBV6-7 is an ORF, with its function uncertain. The CDR3 extends over 16 amino acids. V dropped 1 base and J dropped 0 bases, with 10 bases sitting between them. This CDR3 is CASSYYHRHSNQPQHF. The CDR3 region has the DNA TGTGCCAGCAGTTACTATCACAGACATAGCAATCAGCCCCAGCATTTT.

The chain joins TRBV10-2 to TRBJ2-1; D is unclear. This CDR3 comprises 11 residues. Germline V gene sequence: CDR1 WSHSY, CDR2 SAAADI. V lost 6 bases and J 5 bases, leaving 5 bases between the germline ends. Here the CDR3 reads CASRTNNEQFF. CDR3 sequence (DNA): TGCGCCAGCAGGACCAACAATGAGCAGTTCTTC.

The chain joins TRBV19 to TRBJ1-3; 7 bases are shared with TRBD1. V dropped 10 bases and J dropped 1; count of bases not matched to a gene: 4. Germline V gene data show CDR1 as LNHDA and CDR2 as SQIVND (reference sequence). CDR3 length: 13 amino acids. Here the CDR3 DNA reads TGTGCCACTTTACAGGGGTCTGGAAACACCATATATTTT. This translates into CATLQGSGNTIYF.

This clone showed up just once. The J gene is TRBJ2-5, the V gene TRBV7-2, with D tentatively TRBD1 or TRBD2 (5 bases each). Germline V CDR1 and CDR2: SGHTA, FQGNSA. This CDR3 spans 15 amino acids. V was shortened by 1 base and J by 5 bases, with 14 bases between the two germline ends. The CDR3 here is CASSLEAGTRETQYF. DNA of the CDR3: TGTGCCAGCAGCTTAGAGGCCGGGACGCGGGAGACCCAGTACTTC.

CDR3 sequence: CASKELAGEGDTEQYF. Written as DNA, the CDR3 is TGTGCCAGCAAAGAGCTAGCGGGAGAAGGGGATACCGAGCAGTACTTC. V is TRBV28 and J is TRBJ2-7; TRBD2 matches 10 bases. CDR1 is MDHEN and CDR2 is SYDVKM in the germline V gene. After removal of 7 bases from V and 6 bases from J, the junction contained 15 bases not matched to a gene. CDR3 length: 16 residues.

The genes are TRBV10-2 and TRBJ1-5, with 7 bases identical to TRBD1. V lost 6 bases to trimming and J lost 1 base; unmatched junction nucleotides: 6. Germline lookup yields CDR1 WSHSY and CDR2 SAAADI. The CDR3 covers 15 residues. The CDR3 reads CASRVGTESNQPQHF. The CDR3 region has the DNA TGCGCCAGCAGAGTAGGGACAGAGAGCAATCAGCCCCAGCATTTT.

The V and J genes are TRBV28 and TRBJ1-2; 8 bases are a match to TRBD1. This CDR3 comprises 15 residues. Germline CDR1 is MDHEN and CDR2 is SYDVKM. Unmatched junction bases numbered 7, after V lost 3 bases and J lost 4 bases. The CDR3 DNA follows: TGTGCCAGCAGTTTTGAGGACAGGGACGTCTATGGCTACACCTTC. Translating gives CASSFEDRDVYGYTF.

This chain links TRBV27 with TRBJ2-4; D is unresolved. Germline lookup yields CDR1 MNHEY and CDR2 SMNVEV (reference sequence). The CDR3 has 14 amino acids. V was trimmed by 5 bases and J by 0 bases, leaving 8 bases between them. The CDR3, as DNA: TGTGCCAGCAGTCCCCCCCTAGCCAAAAACATTCAGTACTTC. It codes for CASSPPLAKNIQYF.

The rearrangement joins TRBV6-5 to TRBJ2-1; D is unclear. Germline V lookup: CDR1 MNHEY, CDR2 SVGAGI. V lost 2 bases to trimming and J lost 4 bases, with 3 bases between them. The CDR3 length is 12 residues. CDR3 DNA: TGTGCCAGCAGTTACCTTTACAATGAGCAGTTCTTC. Its translation: CASSYLYNEQFF.